This T cell receptor beta chain was documented in a study of spatial heterogeneity in lung cancer. Time point meaning: sample taken at primary tumor resection. Without sorting, whole RNA was sequenced from tumor, nontumor lung or frozen PBMC. Donation came from over 60 patients with untreated early-stage non-small cell lung cancer. The table lists this clonotype with many counts. TCRdb recomputed calls from the 5' RACE reads with MiXCR, one row per CDR3 protein. The sample includes some 50,000 distinct CDR3 sequences, 7.5% to 8% seen only once; the top ten take about 13%. Sample: PBMCs, taken at surgery. This sequence originates from a female donor with early-stage non-small cell lung cancer.

CDR3 residues: CASSLEVNTEAFF. CDR3 bases: TGTGCCAGCAGCTTAGAGGTGAACACTGAAGCTTTCTTT. V is TRBV7-6 and J is TRBJ1-1; D is unclear. The CDR3 spans 13 residues. V lost 1 base and J 0 bases, leaving 3 bases between the germline ends. Germline CDR1 is SGHVS and CDR2 is FNYEAQ.